These T cell receptor beta chains were read from a single sample in a study of CD8 T cells in Susac syndrome. One entry per CDR3 protein, called by TCRdb with MiXCR from the immunoSEQ multiplex PCR reads. The sample has a few hundred thousand distinct CDR3 sequences; over 90% are singletons. The specimen was CD4+ T cells from PBMCs. The receptors stem from a human donor with multiple sclerosis. Both conserved end residues are part of each CDR3. The D gene is left open where the match is weak. Not all rows give a size; the values are once, few, many and, for expanded clones, a class.

j_call d_call v_call clone_size cdr3_aa cdr3_nt
TRBJ1-2 NA TRBV3-1 NA CASSQRGGAYGYTF TGTGCCAGCAGCCAAAGGGGGGGCGCCTATGGCTACACCTTC
TRBJ2-4 NA TRBV6-5 NA CASSYSPSKNIQYF TGTGCCAGCAGTTACTCTCCTAGCAAAAACATTCAGTACTTC
TRBJ1-6 NA TRBV4-1 NA CASSFRQKNSPLHF TGCGCCAGCAGCTTTCGACAGAAAAATTCACCCCTCCACTTT
TRBJ2-1 TRBD2 TRBV20-1 NA CSARSSGGKDYNEQFF TGCAGTGCTAGGTCTAGCGGGGGGAAGGATTACAATGAGCAGTTCTTC
TRBJ2-5 NA TRBV20-1 NA CSVPRKETQYF TGCAGTGTGCCTAGAAAAGAGACCCAGTACTTC
TRBJ1-2 NA TRBV3-1 NA CASSQDVNRALYGYTF TGTGCCAGCAGCCAAGACGTGAACAGGGCCCTCTATGGCTACACCTTC
TRBJ1-1 NA TRBV29-1 NA CSVEKGYMNTEAFF TGCAGCGTTGAAAAGGGCTATATGAACACTGAAGCTTTCTTT
TRBJ2-5 TRBD2 TRBV20-1 NA CSARDLLGLAGDQTQYF TGCAGTGCTAGGGACCTCCTCGGACTAGCGGGGGACCAGACCCAGTACTTC
TRBJ2-3 NA TRBV30 NA CAWSEGSYGGSTDTQYF TGTGCCTGGAGTGAAGGTTCTTACGGGGGTTCCACAGATACGCAGTATTTT
TRBJ1-1 NA TRBV29-1 once CSVEAQGVRYTEAFF TGCAGCGTTGAAGCACAGGGAGTACGATACACTGAAGCTTTCTTT
TRBJ2-7 NA TRBV4-2 NA CASSLDLVGYEQYF TGTGCCAGCAGCCTGGACCTCGTTGGTTACGAGCAGTACTTC
TRBJ2-3 TRBD1 TRBV12-3/TRBV12-4 NA CASSPTGGGTQYF TGTGCCAGCAGTCCCACAGGGGGCGGTACGCAGTATTTT
TRBJ2-7 NA TRBV2 NA CASLGLARNEQYF TGTGCCAGCCTCGGGCTAGCGAGGAACGAGCAGTACTTC
TRBJ2-5 NA TRBV6-6 NA CASSYQGWAQETQYF TGTGCCAGCAGTTACCAAGGGTGGGCCCAAGAGACCCAGTACTTC
TRBJ2-5 NA TRBV5-1 NA CASSLETTQYF TGCGCCAGCAGCTTGGAGACGACCCAGTACTTC
TRBJ1-4 NA TRBV20-1 NA CSARIFGEKLFF TGCAGTGCTAGGATCTTTGGTGAAAAACTGTTTTTT
TRBJ2-3 NA TRBV7-9 NA CASSAGPDTQYF TGTGCCAGCAGCGCCGGCCCAGATACGCAGTATTTT
TRBJ1-4 NA TRBV6-5 few CASSRTATNEKLFF TGTGCCAGCAGCCGCACAGCTACTAATGAAAAACTGTTTTTT
TRBJ1-1 TRBD1 TRBV29-1 NA CSVEVSGSGGEAFF TGCAGCGTTGAAGTTTCAGGGTCAGGGGGTGAAGCTTTCTTT
TRBJ2-1 NA TRBV7-3 NA CASSPTDLPTVEQFF TGTGCCAGCAGTCCGACCGACCTCCCCACGGTTGAGCAGTTCTTC
TRBJ2-7 NA TRBV6-6 NA CASSSRHPDLVEQYF TGTGCCAGCAGCTCCAGACATCCCGATTTGGTCGAGCAGTACTTC
TRBJ2-5 NA TRBV20-1 NA CSAIRGAPKTQYF TGCAGTGCTATCAGGGGGGCCCCGAAGACCCAGTACTTC
TRBJ1-1 NA TRBV12-3/TRBV12-4 NA CASSSPGDLEAFF TGTGCCAGCAGTTCACCTGGGGACCTAGAAGCTTTCTTT
TRBJ2-2 NA TRBV29-1 NA CSAPRDHGELFF TGCAGCGCACCCAGGGACCACGGGGAGCTGTTTTTT
TRBJ1-2 NA TRBV12-3/TRBV12-4 NA CASSPTLGDNSGGYTF TGTGCCAGCAGTCCAACCCTTGGGGACAACTCCGGCGGCTACACCTTC
TRBJ1-2 NA TRBV20-1 NA CSASPGNGYTF TGCAGTGCGAGCCCAGGGAATGGCTACACCTTC
TRBJ1-1 NA TRBV29-1 few CSGGTEAFF TGCAGCGGGGGAACTGAAGCTTTCTTT
TRBJ2-7 NA TRBV20-1 NA CSIEGASYEQYF TGCAGTATCGAAGGGGCTTCCTACGAGCAGTACTTC
TRBJ2-7 TRBD1 TRBV7-2 NA CASSLRPRTGDEQYF TGTGCCAGCAGCTTACGCCCTAGGACAGGGGACGAGCAGTACTTC
TRBJ1-1 TRBD1 TRBV30 NA CAWSTWDRLNMNTEAFF TGTGCCTGGAGTACCTGGGACAGACTGAACATGAACACTGAAGCTTTCTTT
TRBJ2-6 TRBD1 TRBV4-2 NA CASSQKGGDRWAGANVLTF TGTGCCAGCAGCCAAAAAGGTGGGGACAGATGGGCAGGGGCCAACGTCCTGACTTTC
TRBJ2-7 NA TRBV5-1 NA CASSNSDTYEQYF TGCGCCAGCAGCAACTCCGACACCTACGAGCAGTACTTC
TRBJ1-2 NA TRBV13 NA CASSLERGFGYTF TGTGCCAGCAGCTTAGAACGGGGTTTCGGCTACACCTTC
TRBJ2-1 NA TRBV7-3 NA CASSQGAGNEQFF TGTGCCAGCTCGCAAGGGGCGGGGAATGAGCAGTTCTTC
TRBJ1-1 NA TRBV12-3/TRBV12-4 NA CASSLEGTLNTEAFF TGTGCCAGCAGTTTAGAGGGGACCCTGAACACTGAAGCTTTCTTT
TRBJ2-6 NA TRBV30 NA CAWGQGGANVLTF TGTGCCTGGGGTCAGGGGGGAGCCAACGTCCTGACTTTC
TRBJ2-2 NA TRBV3-1 NA CASSQQSNTGELFF TGTGCCAGCAGCCAACAATCTAACACCGGGGAGCTGTTTTTT
TRBJ2-3 NA TRBV29-1 NA CSVDFAEGTDTQYF TGCAGCGTTGATTTTGCGGAGGGCACAGATACGCAGTATTTT
TRBJ2-3 NA TRBV3-1 once CASSQSGRRTDTQYF TGTGCCAGCAGCCAGAGTGGCCGCCGCACAGATACGCAGTATTTT
TRBJ2-1 TRBD2 TRBV12-3/TRBV12-4 NA CASTLRGVGEQFF TGTGCCAGCACCCTCCGGGGGGTAGGTGAGCAGTTCTTC
TRBJ2-3 NA TRBV29-1 NA CSVVGYWTDTQYF TGCAGCGTCGTTGGGTATTGGACAGATACGCAGTATTTT
TRBJ2-3 NA TRBV27 NA CASSFDSTDTQYF TGTGCCAGCAGTTTCGACAGCACAGATACGCAGTATTTT
TRBJ2-4 TRBD2 TRBV23-1 NA CASSPPTSGGLLAKNIQYF TGCGCCAGCAGTCCACCGACTAGCGGGGGCCTCCTAGCCAAAAACATTCAGTACTTC
TRBJ1-2 NA TRBV12-3/TRBV12-4 NA CASRLNYGYTF TGTGCCAGCAGGCTGAACTATGGCTACACCTTC
TRBJ1-5 TRBD1 TRBV7-2 NA CASSTSTGRENQPQHF TGTGCCAGCAGCACCTCGACAGGGAGGGAGAATCAGCCCCAGCATTTT
TRBJ2-1 TRBD2 TRBV12-3/TRBV12-4 NA CASSRGLAVENEQFF TGTGCCAGCAGTCGGGGACTAGCGGTAGAAAATGAGCAGTTCTTC
TRBJ1-1 TRBD1 TRBV11-2 NA CASSFDSGTGTLGAEAFF TGTGCCAGCAGCTTTGATTCCGGGACAGGAACCCTCGGCGCTGAAGCTTTCTTT
TRBJ2-7 NA TRBV25-1 NA CASGDSVGSYEQYF TGTGCCAGCGGGGATTCGGTTGGTTCCTACGAGCAGTACTTC
TRBJ2-6 TRBD1 TRBV2 NA CASARDRFSGANVLTF TGTGCCAGCGCCCGGGACAGGTTCTCTGGGGCCAACGTCCTGACTTTC
TRBJ2-7 TRBD2 TRBV20-1 NA CSARDLLAGTPQYF TGCAGTGCTAGGGACCTTCTAGCGGGGACCCCACAGTACTTC
TRBJ2-1 NA TRBV12-3/TRBV12-4 once CASSIARISYNEQFF TGTGCCAGCAGCATTGCAAGGATCTCCTACAATGAGCAGTTCTTC
TRBJ2-7 TRBD2 TRBV7-9 NA CASSVRGLALGYEQYF TGTGCCAGCAGCGTAAGGGGACTAGCACTAGGCTACGAGCAGTACTTC
TRBJ2-3 NA TRBV29-1 NA CSVQSTDTQYF TGCAGCGTCCAGTCGACGGATACGCAGTATTTT
TRBJ1-1 NA TRBV30 NA CAWSRGPENTEAFF TGTGCCTGGAGCAGGGGCCCAGAGAACACTGAAGCTTTCTTT
TRBJ2-3 TRBD1 TRBV24-1 NA CATSDPPGQGVVGTDTQYF TGTGCCACCAGTGATCCCCCGGGACAGGGAGTTGTTGGCACAGATACGCAGTATTTT